This T cell receptor (beta chain) was found in a study of OX40 agonist ivuxolimab in advanced cancers. Study overall: Patients got intravenous ivuxolimab at 0.01 to 10 mg/kg every 2 weeks.

CDR3 length: 15 amino acids. V lost 6 bases and J 5 bases, leaving 17 bases between the germline ends. CDR1 is MNHNS and CDR2 is SASEGT in the germline V gene. Patients were ruled out by autoimmune disease history or systemic immunosuppression. Clones were sequenced by immunoSEQ multiplex PCR, and TCRdb holds only the in-frame ones, with some missing. The table lists 48,000 or so clones, nearly 95% of them singletons. This clonotype originated in an adult with an advanced solid tumor such as melanoma, head and neck, liver or kidney cancer. Specimen: CD4+ or CD8+ T cells sorted from blood, collected in a trial of the OX40 agonist ivuxolimab. The chain couples TRBV6-1 to TRBJ1-5; maybe TRBD1 (5 bases). CDR3 DNA sequence: TGTGCCAGCAGCGAACTGGGTGGGGCGGATCAGCCCCAGCATTTT. Amino acids: CASSELGGADQPQHF.